The rows below give T cell receptor beta chains drawn from one sample of a study of blood T cells in healthy people across ages. TCRdb fed the 5' RACE reads into MiXCR, producing one record per CDR3 protein. Seen here are approximately 1,100,000 distinct CDR3 sequences, 35% to 55% observed once, and the top ten hold 18%. Sequencing was carried out using blood. The receptors here all came from a woman aged 55-70 years in good health. The conserved cysteine and the conserved F or W are not part of the CDR3 here. Fields, in order: V gene, J gene, CDR3 protein.

v_gene: TRBV25-1; j_gene: TRBJ2-3; CDR3aa: ASSEAVWDSHTDTQY
v_gene: TRBV6-1; j_gene: TRBJ1-2; CDR3aa: ASGRGPYGYT
v_gene: TRBV25-1; j_gene: .; CDR3aa: ASSEGGVGSGRAYEQY
v_gene: TRBV4-2; j_gene: TRBJ2-7; CDR3aa: ASSQENSGSGEQY
v_gene: TRBV15; j_gene: TRBJ1-1; CDR3aa: ATSREGGAVNTEAF
v_gene: TRBV29-1; j_gene: TRBJ2-7; CDR3aa: SVEVGGAGIGEQY
v_gene: TRBV4-1; j_gene: TRBJ2-1; CDR3aa: ASSQDAERSPSYNEQF
v_gene: TRBV27; j_gene: TRBJ2-3; CDR3aa: ASHPPSPTDTQY
v_gene: TRBV12-3/TRBV12-4; j_gene: TRBJ2-1; CDR3aa: ASNLAGPAYNEQF
v_gene: TRBV5-6; j_gene: TRBJ2-7; CDR3aa: ASSPTLAGTTYEQY
v_gene: TRBV4-2; j_gene: TRBJ1-2; CDR3aa: ASSQDRGGSYYGYT
v_gene: TRBV5-1; j_gene: TRBJ2-3; CDR3aa: ASSFTSGRAITDTQY
v_gene: TRBV9; j_gene: TRBJ2-5; CDR3aa: ASSVGTQAQETQY
v_gene: TRBV6-6; j_gene: TRBJ2-2; CDR3aa: ATIGGFWDTGELF
v_gene: TRBV12-3/TRBV12-4; j_gene: TRBJ1-4; CDR3aa: ASRMTGSGNEKLF
v_gene: TRBV27; j_gene: TRBJ2-7; CDR3aa: ASRGSGSESYEQY
v_gene: TRBV11-2; j_gene: TRBJ2-7; CDR3aa: ASSLGRVSYEQY
v_gene: TRBV10-3; j_gene: TRBJ2-1; CDR3aa: AISVTSGSYNEQF
v_gene: TRBV3-1; j_gene: TRBJ1-4; CDR3aa: ASSQANEKLF
v_gene: TRBV29-1; j_gene: TRBJ2-7; CDR3aa: SVEDLETSGSYEQY
v_gene: TRBV4-1; j_gene: TRBJ2-7; CDR3aa: ASSQEGQVYEQY
v_gene: TRBV20-1; j_gene: TRBJ1-4; CDR3aa: SARNRELNEKLF
v_gene: TRBV5-1; j_gene: TRBJ2-5; CDR3aa: ASSLTTGGETQY
v_gene: TRBV20-1; j_gene: TRBJ2-3; CDR3aa: SAEYRAGETDMQY
v_gene: TRBV6-5; j_gene: TRBJ1-5; CDR3aa: ASSYSRGNQPQH
v_gene: TRBV6-2/TRBV6-3; j_gene: TRBJ1-5; CDR3aa: ASRDGGSYQPQH
v_gene: TRBV10-2; j_gene: TRBJ2-5; CDR3aa: ASQLAGQETRY
v_gene: TRBV7-8; j_gene: TRBJ1-1; CDR3aa: ASSLIGSHTEAF
v_gene: TRBV10-3; j_gene: TRBJ2-7; CDR3aa: AMGPASYEQY